The clone carrying this T cell receptor (beta chain) turned up a few times. The table came from immunoSEQ multiplex PCR; TCRdb's copy has only in-frame clones and leaves some out. The sample carries 89,000 or so clones, about 93% recorded once. This sample was taken from a study of T cell responses to AZD1222 COVID-19 vaccine. The CDR3 is 15 amino acids. The germline V gene encodes CDR1 MDHEN and CDR2 SYDVKM. The V gene lost 7 bases and the J gene lost 0 bases, with 13 bases spanning the gap. Sequenced material: peripheral blood, taken 28 days after the second AZD1222 dose. This receptor was obtained from an adult who received the AZD1222 COVID-19 vaccine. The chain is built from TRBV28 and TRBJ1-3; TRBD1 might be the D (6 bases). CDR3 sequence (DNA): TGTGCCAGCATCCCCCAGGGACACTCTGGAAACACCATATATTTT. Amino acids: CASIPQGHSGNTIYF.